This T cell receptor (beta chain) was identified in a study of spatial heterogeneity in lung cancer. General study results and limits: Tumor mutation count correlated with how many alpha and beta TCRs expanded intratumorally.

TCRdb re-derived calls from the 5' RACE reads in MiXCR, one entry per CDR3 protein. The sample carries about 6,800 distinct CDR3 sequences, roughly an eighth recorded once. This clonotype is deemed medium-sized (0.01 to 0.1%). As yet, its antigen is unknown. In a library made to pick up alpha chains, this beta chain is a stray read with a size that means little. Germline CDR1 is LGHNT and CDR2 is FRNRAP. The CDR3 sequence is 12 residues long. Trimming removed 2 bases from V and 12 bases from J, with 11 bases in between. Documented time point: sample taken at primary tumor resection. The sample here was lung tumor tissue, taken at surgery. The gene calls are TRBV12-5 and TRBJ2-1; D remains ambiguous. The sequence was collected from a male donor with early-stage non-small cell lung cancer. The CDR3 nucleotides read TGTGCTAGTGGTTTGTCCCCAGGATGGCAGTTCTTC. Its translation: CASGLSPGWQFF.